The clone carrying this T cell receptor (beta chain) was recorded a few times. Its specificity is unknown. V was cut by 1 base and J by 4 bases, with 7 bases left in between. CDR1 and CDR2 from the germline V gene are DFQATT and SNEGSKA (reference sequence). This CDR3 contains 12 residues. The data originate from a study of T cells in Graves' hyperthyroidism and ophthalmopathy. Study-wide findings and caveats: For ophthalmopathy, model prediction preceded onset by a median about 6.2 months. Most thyroid clonotypes that were expanded above 0.001 also turned up in blood.

From RNA transcripts, TCR beta CDR3 regions were amplified. TCR CDR3 underwent first-round RT-PCR with the HTBI primer set. Via MiXCR, TCRdb re-called the multiplex PCR reads, giving one row per CDR3 protein. The profile shows roughly 500,000 distinct CDR3 sequences, around 46% of them singletons. Diagnoses used clinical symptoms, serum thyroxine and TRAb, thyroid ultrasound and orbital computed tomography. This TCR derives from an adult woman with Graves' disease, either hyperthyroidism or ophthalmopathy (not recorded which). The chain combines TRBV20-1 with TRBJ1-2; tentative D call: TRBD1 (5 bases). The sequenced material came from peripheral blood or thyroid tissue (not recorded which). The CDR3: CSARGQFYGYTF. As DNA, the CDR3 is TGCAGTGCTAGAGGACAGTTCTATGGCTACACCTTC.